A single sample is the source of the 21 T cell receptor beta chains below, sequenced in a study of T-cell reconstitution after alpha-beta-depleted transplantation in children. This sample's TCRbeta library carried unique molecular identifier barcodes. One entry per CDR3 protein results from TCRdb running MiXCR on the PCR reads. The sample shows more than 550,000 distinct CDR3 sequences, 8% to 11% of them seen only once. The specimen was PBMCs from the stem cell graft donor, collected from the stem cell graft. The receptor set was obtained from a human donor who donated a stem cell graft to a child with acute myeloid leukemia.

In its sample, this clonotype was seen many times. The chain carries TRBV7-2 and TRBJ2-7, with D tentatively TRBD1 or TRBD2 (5 bases each). V lost 1 base and J lost 6, with 19 bases in between. Per germline, CDR1 SGHTA and CDR2 FQGNSA. The CDR3 is made up of 16 amino acids. The CDR3 is CASSLVRGQGGGEQYF. In nucleotides, the CDR3 is TGTGCCAGCAGCTTAGTAAGGGGTCAGGGTGGGGGCGAGCAGTACTTC.

The rearrangement joins TRBV18 to TRBJ2-3; D unclear. The V end lost 0 bases, the J end lost 2 bases, and 12 bases lay between the germline ends. The CDR3 loop spans 16 amino acids. In germline, CDR1 is KGHSH, CDR2 LQKENI. DNA for the CDR3: TGTGCCAGCTCACCACCGACGGGTCCCCTCACAGATACGCAGTATTTT. Protein sequence: CASSPPTGPLTDTQYF.

At least ten counts were recorded for this clonotype. The chain has TRBV12-1 and TRBJ2-1; the table's D gene call, TRBD2, was not cross checked with the DNA. TRBV12-1 is designated a pseudogene. The CDR3 runs to 14 residues. This CDR3 is CASREEISYNEQFF. CDR3 DNA sequence: TGTGCCAGCAGGGAGGAAATCTCCTACAATGAGCAGTTCTTC.

The V gene is TRBV15, the J gene TRBJ2-7; TRBD1 matches 9 bases. Germline CDR1 reads LNHNV; CDR2 reads YYDKDF (reference sequence). This CDR3 is 15 amino acids long. Unmatched junction bases numbered 6, after V lost 3 bases and J lost 3 bases. The CDR3 region is CATSRPTGQGYEQYF. As DNA, the CDR3 is TGTGCCACCAGCAGGCCCACGGGACAGGGCTACGAGCAGTACTTC.

The chain employs TRBV7-9 and TRBJ1-2; D remains ambiguous. From germline, CDR1 is SEHNR and CDR2 FQNEAQ (reference sequence). Trimming removed 5 bases at V and 8 bases at J, with 15 bases between. This CDR3 has 13 amino acids. CDR3 bases: TGTGCCAGCAGCCGGGAGAGAGTGGCGGGCTACACCTTC. This translates into CASSRERVAGYTF.

This clonotype has ten or more counts. The chain carries TRBV20-1 and TRBJ2-1, with 10 bases that match TRBD2. This CDR3 has 13 residues. Germline loops: CDR1 DFQATT, CDR2 SNEGSKA (reference sequence). The V gene end was trimmed by 8 bases and the J gene end by 6 bases; junction bases not matched to a gene: 7. This chain's CDR3 is CSPRLAGSNEQFF. CDR3 in DNA: TGCAGTCCCAGACTAGCGGGCAGCAATGAGCAGTTCTTC.

The chain carries TRBV29-1 and TRBJ1-5; TRBD1 is a possible D gene (5 bases). In germline, CDR1 is SQVTM, CDR2 ANQGSEA. The CDR3 covers 13 residues. The ends were cut back, 4 bases at V and 3 bases at J, with 10 bases in the middle. CDR3 loop: CSVGSGNNQPQHF. Here the CDR3 DNA reads TGCAGCGTTGGTTCAGGGAACAATCAGCCCCAGCATTTT.

At least ten counts were recorded for this clonotype. The chain couples TRBV25-1 to TRBJ2-1; 10 nucleotides align to TRBD2. The length of the CDR3 is 16 residues. Germline V gene data show CDR1 as MGHDK and CDR2 as SYGVNS. With V trimmed by 3 bases and J by 3 bases, 5 bases remained unmatched. The chain's CDR3 is CASSERGTSVYNEQFF. The CDR3 DNA reads as TGTGCCAGCAGTGAGAGGGGGACTAGCGTCTACAATGAGCAGTTCTTC.

This clonotype was counted ten times or more. This chain connects TRBV6-5 to TRBJ2-7, with D unclear. The CDR3 is made up of 15 amino acids. Germline values: CDR1 MNHEY, CDR2 SVGAGI. V was clipped by 2 bases and J by 1 base, with 12 bases between them. The CDR3 protein is CASSYPSEVSYEQYF. CDR3 DNA: TGTGCCAGCAGTTACCCTTCCGAGGTTTCCTACGAGCAGTACTTC.

Only a few counts were recorded for this clonotype. The chain joins TRBV28 to TRBJ2-7; tentatively, D is TRBD2 (5 bases). Trimming left V 4 bases short and J 7 bases short, with 11 bases between. This CDR3 is built from 12 residues. Germline loops: CDR1 MDHEN, CDR2 SYDVKM. CDR3 sequence reads: CASSSSPGEQYF. CDR3 sequence (DNA): TGTGCCAGCAGTTCTTCACCGGGGGAGCAGTACTTC. The entire variable domain, with the rest obtained from reference TRBV28 and TRBJ2-7, is as follows: DVKVTQSSRYLVKRTGEKVFLECVQDMDHENMFWYRQDPGLGLRLIYFSYDVKMKEKGDIPEGYSVSREKKERFSLILESASTNQTSMYLCASSSSPGEQYFGPGTRLTVT.

This clonotype was counted a few times. The chain links TRBV29-1 to TRBJ2-5; a weak D match, TRBD2 (6 bases). The CDR3 consists of 12 residues. V shed 6 bases and J shed 4 bases, with 12 bases lying between them. CDR1 is SQVTM, CDR2 ANQGSEA, per germline. As DNA, the CDR3 is TGCAGCGTGGAGGGACCCTCAGAGACCCAGTACTTC. Translation gives CSVEGPSETQYF.

This clonotype was seen ten or more times. This sequence joins TRBV7-2 and TRBJ2-3; D gene ambiguous. The CDR3 has 15 residues. V gave up 4 bases and J gave up 2 bases, with 13 bases separating them. The germline V gene encodes CDR1 SGHTA and CDR2 FQGNSA. CDR3: CASSSYTLYTDTQYF. CDR3 coding DNA: TGTGCCAGCAGCTCCTATACCCTTTACACAGATACGCAGTATTTT.

The rearrangement uses TRBV10-3 and TRBJ2-1; D possibly corresponds to TRBD1 (7 bases). This CDR3 is 13 amino acids long. V lost 5 bases to trimming and J lost 8 bases, with 13 bases between them. Germline V gives CDR1 ENHRY, CDR2 SYGVKD. The chain's CDR3 is CAISSQGGDEQFF. The CDR3 bases are TGTGCCATCAGTTCCCAGGGGGGCGATGAGCAGTTCTTC.

This sequence joins TRBV5-1 and TRBJ2-7; no clear D gene. Between the trimmed V and J ends, which lost 0 bases and 5 bases, there was a span of 15 bases. The CDR3 totals 15 residues. Germline loops: CDR1 SGHRS, CDR2 YFSETQ. DNA for the CDR3: TGCGCCAGCAGCTTGGTTCCCGGAGCCCCCAACGAGCAGTACTTC. Translated: CASSLVPGAPNEQYF.

This clonotype was detected many times. The chain carries TRBV6-1 and TRBJ2-2; no clear D. Trimming stripped 5 bases from V and 3 bases from J, with 7 bases between. Germline CDR1 and CDR2: MNHNS and SASEGT. The CDR3 runs 13 residues. DNA of the CDR3: TGTGCCAGCAGTCCTCAAGACACCGGGGAGCTGTTTTTT. Amino acids: CASSPQDTGELFF.

Many counts were recorded for this clonotype. The chain combines TRBV6-1 with TRBJ1-5, with a possible D match to TRBD1 (6 bases). V lost 7 bases, J lost 2 bases, and 12 bases lay in between. The CDR3 has 14 amino acids. Germline V gene sequence: CDR1 MNHNS, CDR2 SASEGT. The CDR3 sequence is CASIWGAGNQPQHF. CDR3 nucleotide sequence: TGTGCCAGCATCTGGGGGGCTGGCAATCAGCCCCAGCATTTT.

The V and J genes are TRBV20-1 and TRBJ1-5; no reliable D call. CDR3 length equals 13 residues. The V gene's germline CDR1 is DFQATT and CDR2 SNEGSKA (reference sequence). Trimming took off 5 bases at V and 4 bases at J, with 12 bases between the two ends. The CDR3 spells CSALRDGNQPQHF. CDR3 in DNA: TGCAGTGCTCTCCGAGACGGGAATCAGCCCCAGCATTTT.

There are many counts of this clonotype. CDR3 region: CASSLPPTITSYNEQFF. The CDR3 nucleotides read TGTGCCAGCAGTTTACCCCCGACCATTACCTCCTACAATGAGCAGTTCTTC. The chain couples TRBV28 to TRBJ2-1; D remains ambiguous. From germline, CDR1 is MDHEN and CDR2 SYDVKM. This CDR3 contains 17 residues. Trimming took 2 bases from V and 0 from J, leaving 14 bases between them.

The rearrangement uses TRBV29-1 and TRBJ1-2; TRBD1 matches at 7 bases. Germline assignment: CDR1 SQVTM and CDR2 ANQGSEA. V lost 0 bases and J lost 4; bases outside the gene matches: 5. This CDR3 region has 14 residues. CDR3: CSVEERQGGYGYTF. The DNA of the CDR3 is TGCAGCGTTGAAGAAAGACAGGGAGGCTATGGCTACACCTTC.

J is TRBJ2-7 and V is TRBV30; TRBD1 agrees at 9 bases. Germline V CDR1 and CDR2: GTSNPN, SVGIG (reference sequence). The CDR3 loop spans 14 amino acids. The trim removed 0 bases at V and 5 bases at J, leaving 5 bases unmatched. CDR3: CAWSVGTGIHEQYF. CDR3 nucleotides: TGTGCCTGGAGTGTCGGGACAGGGATCCACGAGCAGTACTTC.

This chain uses TRBV2 with TRBJ2-3, with a weak D call TRBD2 (6 bases). Trimming removed 4 bases from V and 0 bases from J, with 14 bases in between. The V gene's germline CDR1 is SNHLY and CDR2 FYNNEI. The CDR3 has 16 residues. The CDR3 DNA reads TGTGCCAGCAGTGCAAAGGGCGGGATGAGCACAGATACGCAGTATTTT. Encoded protein: CASSAKGGMSTDTQYF.